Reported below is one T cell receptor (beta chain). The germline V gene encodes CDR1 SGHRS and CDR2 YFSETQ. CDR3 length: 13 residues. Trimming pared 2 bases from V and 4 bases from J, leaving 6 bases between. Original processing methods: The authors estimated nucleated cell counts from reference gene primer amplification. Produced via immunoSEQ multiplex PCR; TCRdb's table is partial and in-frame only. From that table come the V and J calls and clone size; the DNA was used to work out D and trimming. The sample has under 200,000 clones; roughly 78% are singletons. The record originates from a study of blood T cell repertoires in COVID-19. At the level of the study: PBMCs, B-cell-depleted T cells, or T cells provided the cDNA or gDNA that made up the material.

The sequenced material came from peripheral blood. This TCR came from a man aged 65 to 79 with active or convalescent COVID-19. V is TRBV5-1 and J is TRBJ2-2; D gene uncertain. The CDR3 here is CASSFEATGELFF. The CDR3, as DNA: TGCGCCAGCAGCTTCGAGGCCACCGGGGAGCTGTTTTTT.